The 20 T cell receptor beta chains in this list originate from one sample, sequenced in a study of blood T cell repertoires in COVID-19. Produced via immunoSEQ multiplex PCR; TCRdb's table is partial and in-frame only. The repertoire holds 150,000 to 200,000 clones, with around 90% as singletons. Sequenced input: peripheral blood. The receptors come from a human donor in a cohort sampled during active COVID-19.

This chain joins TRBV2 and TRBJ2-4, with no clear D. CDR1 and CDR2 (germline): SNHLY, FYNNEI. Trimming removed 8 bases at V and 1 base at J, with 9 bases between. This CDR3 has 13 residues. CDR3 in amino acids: CASEVEAKNIQYF. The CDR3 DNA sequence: TGTGCCAGCGAAGTGGAGGCCAAAAACATTCAGTACTTC.

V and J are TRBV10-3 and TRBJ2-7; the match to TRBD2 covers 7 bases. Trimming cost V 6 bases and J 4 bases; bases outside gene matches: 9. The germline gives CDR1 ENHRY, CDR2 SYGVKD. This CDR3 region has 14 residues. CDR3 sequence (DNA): TGTGCCATCAGAACATCCAGCGGGAATTACGAGCAGTACTTC. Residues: CAIRTSSGNYEQYF.

CDR3 region: CASSPTPGEQYF. The CDR3 coding sequence is TGTGCCAGCAGTCCCACCCCGGGCGAGCAGTACTTC. The chain links TRBV6-5 to TRBJ2-7; no definite D call. The CDR3 is 12 amino acids. Germline V gene sequence: CDR1 MNHEY, CDR2 SVGAGI. Trimming took off 5 bases at V and 6 bases at J, with 11 bases between the two ends.

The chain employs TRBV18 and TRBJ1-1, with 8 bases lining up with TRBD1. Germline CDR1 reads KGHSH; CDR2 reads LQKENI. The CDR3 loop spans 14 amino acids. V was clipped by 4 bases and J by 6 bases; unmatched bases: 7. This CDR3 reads CASSLGQVRPEAFF. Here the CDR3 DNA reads TGTGCCAGCTCACTGGGACAGGTCCGACCTGAAGCTTTCTTT.

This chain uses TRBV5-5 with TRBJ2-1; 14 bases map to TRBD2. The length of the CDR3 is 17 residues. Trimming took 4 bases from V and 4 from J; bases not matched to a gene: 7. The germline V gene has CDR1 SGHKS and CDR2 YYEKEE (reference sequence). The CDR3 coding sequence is TGTGCCAGCAGCACCGGACTAGCGGGGGGTAGATACAATGAGCAGTTCTTC. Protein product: CASSTGLAGGRYNEQFF.

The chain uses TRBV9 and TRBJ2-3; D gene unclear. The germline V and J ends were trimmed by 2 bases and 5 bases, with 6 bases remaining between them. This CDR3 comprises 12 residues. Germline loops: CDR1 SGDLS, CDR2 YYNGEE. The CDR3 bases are TGTGCCAGCAGCGTCGAGCAAGATACGCAGTATTTT. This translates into CASSVEQDTQYF.

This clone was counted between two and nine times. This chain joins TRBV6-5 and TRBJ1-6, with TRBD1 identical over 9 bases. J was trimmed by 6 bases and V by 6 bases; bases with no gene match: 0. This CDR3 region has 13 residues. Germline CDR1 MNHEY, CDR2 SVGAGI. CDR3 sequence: CASRGQGNSPLHF. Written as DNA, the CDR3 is TGTGCCAGCAGGGGACAGGGTAATTCACCCCTCCACTTT.

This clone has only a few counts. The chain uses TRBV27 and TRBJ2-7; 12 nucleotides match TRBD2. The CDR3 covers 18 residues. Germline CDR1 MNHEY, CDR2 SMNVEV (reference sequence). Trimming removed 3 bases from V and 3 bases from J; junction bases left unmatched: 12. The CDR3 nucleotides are TGTGCCAGCAGTTTGCTGACTAGCGGGAGTACTTTTGGCTACGAGCAGTACTTC. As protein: CASSLLTSGSTFGYEQYF.

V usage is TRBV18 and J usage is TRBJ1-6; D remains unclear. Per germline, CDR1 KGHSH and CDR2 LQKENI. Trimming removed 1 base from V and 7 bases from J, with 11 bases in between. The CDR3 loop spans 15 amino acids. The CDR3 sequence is CASSPLDGENSPLHF. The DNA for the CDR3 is TGTGCCAGCTCACCACTCGACGGGGAAAATTCACCCCTCCACTTT. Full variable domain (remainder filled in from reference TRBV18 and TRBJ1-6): NAGVMQNPRHLVRRRGQEARLRCSPMKGHSHVYWYRQLPEEGLKFMVYLQKENIIDESGMPKERFSAEFPKEGPSILRIQQVVRGDSAAYFCASSPLDGENSPLHFGNGTRLTVT.

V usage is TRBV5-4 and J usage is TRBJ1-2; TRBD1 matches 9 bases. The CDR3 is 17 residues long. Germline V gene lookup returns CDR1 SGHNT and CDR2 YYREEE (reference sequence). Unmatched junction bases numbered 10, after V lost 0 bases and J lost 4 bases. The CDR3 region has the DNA TGTGCCAGCAGCTTGGTGGGAAACAGGGGGCGCGCCTATGGCTACACCTTC. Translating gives CASSLVGNRGRAYGYTF.

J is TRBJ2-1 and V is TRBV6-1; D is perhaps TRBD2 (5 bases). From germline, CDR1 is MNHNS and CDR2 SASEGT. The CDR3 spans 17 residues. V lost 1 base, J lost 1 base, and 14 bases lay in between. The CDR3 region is CASSEGTRHPSYNEQFF. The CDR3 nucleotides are TGTGCCAGCAGTGAAGGGACTCGACACCCTTCCTACAATGAGCAGTTCTTC.

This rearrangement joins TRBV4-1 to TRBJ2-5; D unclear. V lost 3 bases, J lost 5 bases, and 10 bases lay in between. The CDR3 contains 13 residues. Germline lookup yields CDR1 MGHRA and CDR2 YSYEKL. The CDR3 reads CASSQGVMETQYF. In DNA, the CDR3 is TGCGCCAGCAGCCAGGGCGTGATGGAGACCCAGTACTTC.

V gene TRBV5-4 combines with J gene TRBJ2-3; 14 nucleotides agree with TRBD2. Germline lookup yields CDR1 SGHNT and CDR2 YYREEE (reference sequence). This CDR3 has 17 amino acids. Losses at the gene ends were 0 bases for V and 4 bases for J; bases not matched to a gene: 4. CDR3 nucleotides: TGTGCCAGCAGCTTGGACAAGACTAGCGGGGGGGCAGATACGCAGTATTTT. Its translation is CASSLDKTSGGADTQYF.

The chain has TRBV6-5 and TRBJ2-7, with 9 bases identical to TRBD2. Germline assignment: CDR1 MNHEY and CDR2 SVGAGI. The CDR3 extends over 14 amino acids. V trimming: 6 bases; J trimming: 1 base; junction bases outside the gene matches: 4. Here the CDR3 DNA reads TGTGCCAGCAGGCCTGCGGGGGGGTCCTACGAGCAGTACTTC. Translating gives CASRPAGGSYEQYF.

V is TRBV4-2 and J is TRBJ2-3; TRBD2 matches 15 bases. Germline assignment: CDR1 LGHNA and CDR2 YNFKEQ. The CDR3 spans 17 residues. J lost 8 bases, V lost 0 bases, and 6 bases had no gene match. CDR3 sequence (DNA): TGTGCCAGCAGCCAAGATGGGACTAGCGGGGGGAGCGGTACGCAGTATTTT. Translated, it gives CASSQDGTSGGSGTQYF.

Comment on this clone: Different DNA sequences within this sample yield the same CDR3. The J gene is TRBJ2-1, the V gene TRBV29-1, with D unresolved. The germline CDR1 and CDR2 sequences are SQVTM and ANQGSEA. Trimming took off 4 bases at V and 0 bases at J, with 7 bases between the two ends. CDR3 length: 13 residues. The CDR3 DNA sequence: TGCAGCGTTGCAAGGAGCTCCTACAATGAGCAGTTCTTC. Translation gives CSVARSSYNEQFF.

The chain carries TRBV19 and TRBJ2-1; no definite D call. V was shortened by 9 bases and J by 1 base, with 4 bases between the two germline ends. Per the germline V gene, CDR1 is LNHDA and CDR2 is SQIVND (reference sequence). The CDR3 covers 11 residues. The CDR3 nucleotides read TGTGCCAGCAGATCCTACAATGAGCAGTTCTTC. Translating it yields CASRSYNEQFF.

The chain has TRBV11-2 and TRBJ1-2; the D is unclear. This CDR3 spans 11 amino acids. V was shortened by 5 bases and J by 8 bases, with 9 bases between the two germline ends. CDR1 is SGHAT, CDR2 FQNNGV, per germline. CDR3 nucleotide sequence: TGTGCCAGCAGCCTCGACACAGGCTACACCTTC. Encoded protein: CASSLDTGYTF.

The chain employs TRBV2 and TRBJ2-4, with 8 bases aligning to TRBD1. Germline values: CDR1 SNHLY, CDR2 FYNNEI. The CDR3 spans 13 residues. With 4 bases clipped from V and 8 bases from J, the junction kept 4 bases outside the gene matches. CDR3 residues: CASSGQGAYIQYF. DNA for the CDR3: TGTGCCAGCAGTGGGCAGGGGGCGTACATTCAGTACTTC.

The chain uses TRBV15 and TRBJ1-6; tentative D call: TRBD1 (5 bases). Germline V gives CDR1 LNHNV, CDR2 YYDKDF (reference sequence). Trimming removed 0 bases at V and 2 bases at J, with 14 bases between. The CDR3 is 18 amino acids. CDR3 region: CATSRDRGLRAYNSPLHF. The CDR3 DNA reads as TGTGCCACCAGCAGAGATCGGGGGTTAAGGGCCTATAATTCACCCCTCCACTTT.